Sequencing of this TCR beta chain was carried out in a study of shared clonotypes between healthy human individuals. Study information: Three CD4 naive, three CD4 memory, two CD8 naive and one CD8 memory plate were used per donor. Findings and caveats of the study: When naive CD4 clonotypes were compared across several donors, about 4.9% were shared.

For each subset, genomic DNA was distributed in equal portions over several immunoSEQ plates. Libraries were prepared by immunoSEQ multiplex PCR; TCRdb keeps only in-frame clonotypes and omits some of them. The top ten hold around 1.7% of the sample, which has millions of clones, 90% to 95% seen once. As concerns this clone: Antigen: not known.

CD45RO negativity and positive selection for CCR7 defined naive CD8 cells, a population that excluded terminally differentiated effector memory CD45RA+ cells. This receptor was identified in a man aged 18 to 29 in good health. Some clones in this sample may be carry-over from other donors' samples. Sequencing was done on a sample of naive CD8+ T cells from PBMCs.

CDR3 sequence reads: CASSSIRDRNYGYTF. CDR3 nucleotide sequence: TGTGCCAGCAGTTCTATCCGGGACAGGAACTATGGCTACACCTTC. V usage is TRBV28 and J usage is TRBJ1-2; 8 bases line up with TRBD1. This CDR3 contains 15 residues. J was trimmed by 2 bases and V by 4 bases; bases with no gene match: 6. Germline V lookup: CDR1 MDHEN, CDR2 SYDVKM.